The clone carrying this T cell receptor (beta chain) was seen repeatedly, ten times or more. The data derive from a study of T cells of healthy individuals. TCRdb reanalysed the 5' RACE reads using MiXCR and keeps one entry per CDR3 protein. Of some 41,000 distinct CDR3 sequences listed, approximately 5% are singletons. This sequence originates from a human donor in good health.

The CDR3 bases are TGTGCCAGCAGTTTACGAGCAGGGTATGAAAAACTGTTTTTT. It is translated as CASSLRAGYEKLFF. This chain uses TRBV27 with TRBJ1-4; possibly TRBD1 for D (5 bases). V shed 2 bases and J shed 6 bases, with 10 bases lying between them. In germline, CDR1 is MNHEY, CDR2 SMNVEV (reference sequence). There are 14 residues in the CDR3.